This T cell receptor (beta chain) was identified during a study of T-cell reconstitution after alpha-beta-depleted transplantation in children. The table lists this clonotype with many counts. Preparing the TCRbeta library involved the use of unique molecular identifiers. TCRdb analysed the PCR reads with MiXCR anew, one entry per CDR3 protein. There are hundreds of thousands of distinct CDR3 sequences in the sample; over 15% occur only once, and approximately 1% lies in the top ten. V lost 1 base to trimming and J lost 5 bases, with 12 bases between them. Germline CDR1 is SGHTA and CDR2 is FQGNSA. The CDR3 consists of 15 residues.

Sequenced here: PBMCs from the stem cell graft donor, sampled from the stem cell graft. The origin of this receptor is a human donor who donated a stem cell graft to a child with acute myeloid leukemia. This rearrangement joins TRBV7-2 to TRBJ2-1; D not certain. CDR3 bases: TGTGCCAGCAGCTTAGTAGCTGAGGCACACAATGAGCAGTTCTTC. This sequence encodes CASSLVAEAHNEQFF.